This is a list of T cell receptor beta chains from one sample in a study of immune evolution from preneoplasia to lung adenocarcinoma. TCRdb keeps only in-frame clones here, not all; method: immunoSEQ multiplex PCR. The top ten clones hold less than 30% of a sample with about 5,100 clones, approximately 79% of them seen once. Sequencing was carried out using FFPE normal lung tissue adjacent to the tumor. Source of these receptors: a person between 55 and 69 years old with lung adenocarcinoma. CDR3s include the opening cysteine and the closing phenylalanine or tryptophan. A D gene is named only where the DNA matches it firmly. Some rows mark clone size as missing; the rest say once, few, many or name a class of expanded clone.

V gene	J gene	D gene	clone size	CDR3 protein	CDR3 DNA
TRBV11-3	TRBJ2-3	-	few	CASSSTRFRAVTDTQYF	TGTGCCAGCAGCTCCACCAGGTTTAGGGCTGTCACAGATACGCAGTATTTT
TRBV27	TRBJ1-1	TRBD1	-	CASSPSPTGVTEAFF	TGTGCCAGCAGCCCCTCCCCGACAGGGGTCACTGAAGCTTTCTTT
TRBV27	TRBJ1-2	TRBD1	-	CASSFTGEYGYTF	TGTGCCAGCAGTTTTACAGGGGAGTACGGCTACACCTTC
TRBV6-5	TRBJ1-5	-	-	CASSYQGYGQPQHF	TGTGCCAGCAGTTACCAAGGTTATGGTCAGCCCCAGCATTTT
TRBV19	TRBJ2-7	-	few	CASSIEGITGRPTPDSYEQYF	TGTGCCAGTAGTATAGAGGGGATAACAGGCCGACCCACTCCCGACTCCTACGAGCAGTACTTC
TRBV20-1	TRBJ1-2	TRBD1	-	CSARGQAGYTF	TGCAGTGCTCGGGGACAGGCTGGCTACACCTTC
TRBV18	TRBJ1-3	TRBD1	-	CASSPFTDRGRASGNTIYF	TGTGCCAGCTCACCCTTCACAGACAGGGGAAGAGCCTCTGGAAACACCATATATTTT
TRBV21-1	TRBJ2-4	-	once	CASSGGRAAKNIQYF	TGTGCCAGCAGTGGCGGGAGGGCAGCCAAAAACATTCAGTACTTC
TRBV7-9	TRBJ2-7	-	-	CASSPTLKGDEQYF	TGTGCCAGCAGCCCGACTCTTAAAGGAGACGAGCAGTACTTC
TRBV7-2	TRBJ1-5	-	-	CASSLGGYSNQPQHF	TGTGCCAGCAGCCTAGGGGGATATAGCAATCAGCCCCAGCATTTT
TRBV6-5	TRBJ1-2	-	-	CASSLGDSREWGYTF	TGTGCCAGCAGTTTAGGGGACTCTCGTGAGTGGGGCTACACCTTC
TRBV6-5	TRBJ2-7	-	-	CASSYRASFYEQYF	TGTGCCAGCAGTTACCGGGCCTCGTTCTACGAGCAGTACTTC
TRBV5-4	TRBJ1-2	-	few	CASRLGGGDYGYTF	TGTGCCAGCAGGTTAGGCGGGGGCGACTATGGCTACACCTTC
TRBV11-2	TRBJ2-7	-	few	CASSLRPLADEQYF	TGTGCCAGCAGCTTAAGACCACTAGCTGATGAGCAGTACTTC
TRBV13	TRBJ2-7	TRBD2	-	CASSEGTSGAYEQYF	TGTGCCAGCAGCGAGGGGACTAGCGGTGCCTACGAGCAGTACTTC
TRBV18	TRBJ1-1	-	-	CASSRRLPMNTEAFF	TGTGCCAGCTCCCGGAGGCTCCCTATGAACACTGAAGCTTTCTTT
TRBV19	TRBJ2-6	-	few	CASSPRGSGANVLTF	TGTGCCAGTAGTCCGAGGGGGTCTGGGGCCAACGTCCTGACTTTC
TRBV6-5	TRBJ2-1	-	-	CASSYSGSSYNEQFF	TGTGCCAGCAGTTACTCGGGTAGCTCCTACAATGAGCAGTTCTTC
TRBV19	TRBJ2-3	TRBD2	-	CASSISLAGAITDTQYF	TGTGCCAGTAGTATATCACTAGCGGGGGCCATCACAGATACGCAGTATTTT
TRBV29-1	TRBJ2-2	-	-	CSVIRGNTGELFF	TGCAGCGTCATAAGGGGGAACACCGGGGAGCTGTTTTTT
TRBV10-1	TRBJ1-5	-	-	CASSEGVNQPQHF	TGCGCCAGCAGTGAGGGAGTAAATCAGCCCCAGCATTTT
TRBV6-5	TRBJ2-7	-	-	CASSRGGPYEQYF	TGTGCCAGCAGTAGGGGCGGCCCCTACGAGCAGTACTTC
TRBV28	TRBJ1-5	-	once	CASSSQGSNQPQHF	TGTGCCAGCAGTTCACAGGGTAGCAATCAGCCCCAGCATTTT
TRBV6-1	TRBJ2-7	-	-	CASLNRVEQYF	TGTGCCAGCTTAAACAGGGTCGAGCAGTACTTC
TRBV28	TRBJ1-5	-	few	CASSALRGPQHF	TGTGCCAGCAGTGCCTTGCGGGGACCCCAGCATTTT
TRBV11-2	TRBJ1-5	-	-	CASSLDRNQPQHF	TGTGCCAGCAGCTTAGATCGAAATCAGCCCCAGCATTTT
TRBV5-4	TRBJ1-1	-	-	CASSQDLPTEAFF	TGTGCCAGCAGCCAAGACTTACCCACTGAAGCTTTCTTT
TRBV6-1	TRBJ1-4	-	once	CASSELTEEEKLFF	TGTGCCAGCAGTGAACTCACGGAGGAGGAAAAACTGTTTTTT
TRBV27	TRBJ2-6	-	once	CASSLLPWSSGANVLTF	TGTGCCAGCAGTTTACTCCCTTGGAGCTCTGGGGCCAACGTCCTGACTTTC
TRBV28	TRBJ2-7	-	-	CASSLVGGNHNYEQYF	TGTGCCAGCAGTTTGGTCGGCGGAAACCATAACTACGAGCAGTACTTC
TRBV5-4	TRBJ2-3	-	-	CASSFLDTDTQYF	TGTGCCAGCAGCTTCCTCGACACAGATACGCAGTATTTT
TRBV29-1	TRBJ1-2	-	-	CSVGQSYYGYTF	TGCAGCGTTGGGCAGAGTTACTATGGCTACACCTTC
TRBV6-6	TRBJ2-5	TRBD1	-	CASRARTGAGQETQYF	TGTGCCAGCAGGGCTAGGACAGGGGCTGGCCAAGAGACCCAGTACTTC
TRBV11-2	TRBJ1-3	-	few	CASSLPAGNTIYF	TGTGCCAGCAGCCTCCCGGCTGGAAACACCATATATTTT
TRBV28	TRBJ1-1	-	-	CASSREPADTEAFF	TGTGCCAGCAGTAGGGAGCCCGCTGACACTGAAGCTTTCTTT
TRBV19	TRBJ2-5	TRBD1	once	CACRGGTGGGFSETQYF	TGTGCCTGCCGAGGGGGGACAGGGGGCGGATTCTCAGAGACCCAGTACTTC
TRBV27	TRBJ2-3	-	once	CASSLFKGAGTDTQYF	TGTGCCAGCAGTTTATTTAAAGGGGCGGGGACAGATACGCAGTATTTT
TRBV27	TRBJ2-3	TRBD2	-	CASKPGTSGRDTQYF	TGTGCCAGCAAGCCCGGGACTAGCGGGAGAGATACGCAGTATTTT
TRBV29-1	TRBJ2-7	TRBD2	-	CSVARGGGARNEQYF	TGCAGCGTCGCCAGGGGCGGGGGGGCAAGGAACGAGCAGTACTTC
TRBV2	TRBJ1-1	TRBD1	-	CASSGTGGLNTEAFF	TGTGCCAGCAGTGGGACAGGGGGTTTAAACACTGAAGCTTTCTTT
TRBV2	TRBJ1-1	-	-	CASCSGVGTEAFF	TGTGCCAGCTGTTCCGGGGTGGGCACTGAAGCTTTCTTT
TRBV6-1	TRBJ2-4	TRBD2	-	CASALSGGRGNIQYF	TGTGCCAGCGCCTTGAGCGGGGGAAGGGGTAACATTCAGTACTTC
TRBV5-4	TRBJ2-7	TRBD1	-	CASSLWGQGLYEQYF	TGTGCCAGCAGCTTGTGGGGACAGGGCCTCTACGAGCAGTACTTC
TRBV1	TRBJ2-7	-	once	CTSSQVGLAGGTYEQYF	TGCACCAGCAGCCAAGTAGGACTAGCGGGAGGTACCTACGAGCAGTACTTC
TRBV6-6	TRBJ2-7	-	few	CATLRLTSSYEQYF	TGTGCCACCCTTCGACTGACGAGCTCCTACGAGCAGTACTTC